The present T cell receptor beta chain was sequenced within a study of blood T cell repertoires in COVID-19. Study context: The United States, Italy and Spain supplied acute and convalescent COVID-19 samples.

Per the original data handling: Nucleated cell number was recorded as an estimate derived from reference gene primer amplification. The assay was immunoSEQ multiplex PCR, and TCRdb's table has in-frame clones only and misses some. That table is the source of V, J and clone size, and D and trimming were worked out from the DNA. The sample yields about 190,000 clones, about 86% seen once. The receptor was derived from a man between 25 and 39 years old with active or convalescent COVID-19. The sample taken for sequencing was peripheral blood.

The CDR3 here is CATRLGQGAPNEKLFF. CDR3 DNA sequence: TGTGCCACCAGATTGGGACAGGGGGCGCCTAATGAAAAACTGTTTTTT. The chain recombines TRBV7-9 with TRBJ1-4; 12 bases line up with TRBD1. This CDR3 is built from 16 residues. The trim removed 10 bases at V and 3 bases at J, leaving 9 bases unmatched. Germline loops: CDR1 SEHNR, CDR2 FQNEAQ (reference sequence).